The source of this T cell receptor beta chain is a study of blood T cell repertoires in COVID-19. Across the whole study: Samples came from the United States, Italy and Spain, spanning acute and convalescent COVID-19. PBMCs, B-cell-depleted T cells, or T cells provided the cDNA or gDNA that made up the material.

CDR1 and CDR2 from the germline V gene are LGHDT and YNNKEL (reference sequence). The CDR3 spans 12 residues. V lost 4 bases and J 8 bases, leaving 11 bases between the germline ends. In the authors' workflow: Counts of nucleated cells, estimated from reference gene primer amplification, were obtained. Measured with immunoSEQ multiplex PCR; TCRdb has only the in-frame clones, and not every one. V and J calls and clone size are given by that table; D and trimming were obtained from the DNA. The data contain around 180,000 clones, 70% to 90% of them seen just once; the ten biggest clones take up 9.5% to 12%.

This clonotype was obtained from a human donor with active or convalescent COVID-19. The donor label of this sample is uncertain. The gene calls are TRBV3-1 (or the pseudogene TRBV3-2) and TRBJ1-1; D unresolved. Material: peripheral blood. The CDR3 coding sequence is TGTGCCAGCAGCCTAGCCCCCGGGGAAGCTTTCTTT. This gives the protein CASSLAPGEAFF.